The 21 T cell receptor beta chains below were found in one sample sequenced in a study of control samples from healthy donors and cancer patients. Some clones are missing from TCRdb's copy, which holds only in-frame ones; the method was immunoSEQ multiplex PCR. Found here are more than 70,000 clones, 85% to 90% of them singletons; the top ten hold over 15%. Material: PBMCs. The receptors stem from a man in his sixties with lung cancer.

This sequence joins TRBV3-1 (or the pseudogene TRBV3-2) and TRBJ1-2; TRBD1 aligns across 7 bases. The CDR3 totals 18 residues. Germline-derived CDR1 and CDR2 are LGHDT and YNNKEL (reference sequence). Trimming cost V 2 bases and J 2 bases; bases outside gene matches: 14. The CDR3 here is CASSQNVWTGLSNYGYTF. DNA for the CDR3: TGTGCCAGCAGCCAAAACGTCTGGACAGGACTATCCAACTATGGCTACACCTTC.

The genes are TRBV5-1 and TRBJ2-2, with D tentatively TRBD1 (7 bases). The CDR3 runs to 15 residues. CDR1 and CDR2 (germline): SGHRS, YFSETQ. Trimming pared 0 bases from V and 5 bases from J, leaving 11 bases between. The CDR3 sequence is CASSLVAGGTGELFF. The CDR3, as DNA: TGCGCCAGCAGCTTGGTGGCAGGGGGGACCGGGGAGCTGTTTTTT.

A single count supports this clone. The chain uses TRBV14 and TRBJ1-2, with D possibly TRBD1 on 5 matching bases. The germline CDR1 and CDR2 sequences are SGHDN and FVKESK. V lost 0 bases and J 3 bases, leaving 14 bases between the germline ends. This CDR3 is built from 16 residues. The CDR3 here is CASSQDLAGTHYGYTF. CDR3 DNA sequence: TGTGCCAGCAGCCAAGATCTAGCAGGGACCCACTATGGCTACACCTTC.

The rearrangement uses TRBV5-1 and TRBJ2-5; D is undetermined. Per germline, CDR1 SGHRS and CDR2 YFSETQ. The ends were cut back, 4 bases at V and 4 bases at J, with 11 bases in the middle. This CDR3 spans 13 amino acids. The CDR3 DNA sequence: TGCGCCAGCAGCCCACTTTTCTCAGAGACCCAGTACTTC. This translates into CASSPLFSETQYF.

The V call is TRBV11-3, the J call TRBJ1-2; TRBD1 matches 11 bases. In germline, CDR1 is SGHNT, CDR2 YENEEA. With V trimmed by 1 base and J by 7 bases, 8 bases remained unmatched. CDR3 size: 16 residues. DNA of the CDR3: TGTGCCAGCAGCTTAGGAGTTGGACAGGGGGCATCTGGCTACACCTTC. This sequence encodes CASSLGVGQGASGYTF.

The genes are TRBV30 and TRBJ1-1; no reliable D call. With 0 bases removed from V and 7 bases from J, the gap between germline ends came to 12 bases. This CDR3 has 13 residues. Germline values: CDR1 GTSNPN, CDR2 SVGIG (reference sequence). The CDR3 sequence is CAWSVKGPSEAFF. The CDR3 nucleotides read TGTGCCTGGAGTGTTAAAGGACCCAGTGAAGCTTTCTTT.

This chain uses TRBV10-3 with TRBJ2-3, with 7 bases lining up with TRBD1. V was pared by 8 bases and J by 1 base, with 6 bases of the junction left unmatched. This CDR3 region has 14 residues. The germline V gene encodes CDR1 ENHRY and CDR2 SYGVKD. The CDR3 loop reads CAISGTDRTDTQYF. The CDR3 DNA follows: TGTGCCATCTCCGGGACAGATCGCACAGATACGCAGTATTTT.

The CDR3 spells CASRMDRGFTDTQYF. Written as DNA, the CDR3 is TGCGCCAGCAGGATGGACAGGGGGTTCACAGATACGCAGTATTTT. The chain is built from TRBV5-1 and TRBJ2-3, with 10 nucleotides matching TRBD1. Germline V gene lookup returns CDR1 SGHRS and CDR2 YFSETQ. V lost 5 bases to trimming and J lost 2 bases; unmatched junction nucleotides: 5. CDR3 length: 15 amino acids.

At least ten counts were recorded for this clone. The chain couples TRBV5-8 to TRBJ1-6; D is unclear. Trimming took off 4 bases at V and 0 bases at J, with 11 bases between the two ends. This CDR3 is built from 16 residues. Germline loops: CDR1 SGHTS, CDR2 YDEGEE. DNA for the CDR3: TGTGCCAGCAGCGCCGAAGGGAGCTCCTATAATTCACCCCTCCACTTT. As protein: CASSAEGSSYNSPLHF.

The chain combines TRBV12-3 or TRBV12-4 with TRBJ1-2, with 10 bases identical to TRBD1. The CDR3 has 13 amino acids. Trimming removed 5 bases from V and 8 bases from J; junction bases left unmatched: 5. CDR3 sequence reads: CASSQDRGRGYTF. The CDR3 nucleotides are TGTGCCAGCAGTCAAGACAGGGGGCGCGGCTACACCTTC.

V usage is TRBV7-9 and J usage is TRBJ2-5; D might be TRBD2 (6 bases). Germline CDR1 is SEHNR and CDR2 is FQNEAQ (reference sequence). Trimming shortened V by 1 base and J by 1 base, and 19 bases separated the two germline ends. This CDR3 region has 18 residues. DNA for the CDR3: TGTGCCAGCAGCTTAGAACGGCAGGGTTGGGACTCCCAAGAGACCCAGTACTTC. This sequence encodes CASSLERQGWDSQETQYF.

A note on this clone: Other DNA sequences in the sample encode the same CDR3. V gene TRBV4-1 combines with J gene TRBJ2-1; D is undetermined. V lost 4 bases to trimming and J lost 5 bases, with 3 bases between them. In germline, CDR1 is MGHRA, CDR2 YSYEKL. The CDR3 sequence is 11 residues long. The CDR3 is CASSLNNEQFF. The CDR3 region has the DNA TGCGCCAGCAGCCTGAACAATGAGCAGTTCTTC.

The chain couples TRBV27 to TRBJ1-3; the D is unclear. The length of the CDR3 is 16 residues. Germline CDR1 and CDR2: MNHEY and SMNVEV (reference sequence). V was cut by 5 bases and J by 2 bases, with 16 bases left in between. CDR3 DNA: TGTGCCAGCAGTCCTAGTCGGGCAGTAGCTGGAAACACCATATATTTT. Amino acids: CASSPSRAVAGNTIYF.

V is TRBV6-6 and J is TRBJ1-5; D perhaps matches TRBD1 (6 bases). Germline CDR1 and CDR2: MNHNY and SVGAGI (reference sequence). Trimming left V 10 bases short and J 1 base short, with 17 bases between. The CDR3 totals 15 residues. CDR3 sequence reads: CATLIGGGSNQPQHF. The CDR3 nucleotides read TGTGCCACCCTGATAGGGGGAGGGAGCAATCAGCCCCAGCATTTT.

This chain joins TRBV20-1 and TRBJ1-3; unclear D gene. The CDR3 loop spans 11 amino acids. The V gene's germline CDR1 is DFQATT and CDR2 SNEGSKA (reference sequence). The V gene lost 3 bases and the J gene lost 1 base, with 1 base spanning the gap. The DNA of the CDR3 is TGCAGTGCTAGGTCTGGAAACACCATATATTTT. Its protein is CSARSGNTIYF.

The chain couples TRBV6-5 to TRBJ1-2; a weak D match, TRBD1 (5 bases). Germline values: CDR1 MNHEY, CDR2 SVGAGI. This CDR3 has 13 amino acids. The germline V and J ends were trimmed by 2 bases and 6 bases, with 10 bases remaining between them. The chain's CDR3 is CASSYTGGNGYTF. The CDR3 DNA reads TGTGCCAGCAGTTACACGGGGGGAAATGGCTACACCTTC.

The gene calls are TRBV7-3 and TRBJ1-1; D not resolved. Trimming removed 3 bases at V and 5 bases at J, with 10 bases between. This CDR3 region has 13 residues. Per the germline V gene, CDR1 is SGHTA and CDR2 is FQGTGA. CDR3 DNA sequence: TGTGCCAGCAGCTTGCAGGTCTGGACTGAAGCTTTCTTT. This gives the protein CASSLQVWTEAFF.

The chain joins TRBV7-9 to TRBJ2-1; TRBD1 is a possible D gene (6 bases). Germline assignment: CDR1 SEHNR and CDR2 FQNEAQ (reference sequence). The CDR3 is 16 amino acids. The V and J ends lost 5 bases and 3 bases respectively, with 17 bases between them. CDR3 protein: CASSPPTGTLYNEQFF. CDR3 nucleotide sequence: TGTGCCAGCAGCCCCCCAACCGGGACACTCTACAATGAGCAGTTCTTC. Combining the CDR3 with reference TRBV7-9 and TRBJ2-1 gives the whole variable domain DTGVSQNPRHKITKRGQNVTFRCDPISEHNRLYWYRQTLGQGPEFLTYFQNEAQLEKSRLLSDRFSAERPKGSFSTLEIQRTEQGDSAMYLCASSPPTGTLYNEQFFGPGTRLTVL.

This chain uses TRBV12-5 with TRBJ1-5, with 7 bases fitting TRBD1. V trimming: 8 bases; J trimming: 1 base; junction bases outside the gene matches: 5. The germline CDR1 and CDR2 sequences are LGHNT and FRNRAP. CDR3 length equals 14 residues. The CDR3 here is CASTQGVSNQPQHF. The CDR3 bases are TGTGCTAGTACCCAGGGGGTGAGCAATCAGCCCCAGCATTTT.

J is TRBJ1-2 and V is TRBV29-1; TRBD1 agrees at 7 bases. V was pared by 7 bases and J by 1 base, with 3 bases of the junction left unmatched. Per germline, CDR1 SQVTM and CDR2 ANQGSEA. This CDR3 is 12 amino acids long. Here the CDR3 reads CSAGQFNYGYTF. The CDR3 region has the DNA TGCAGCGCGGGACAGTTTAACTATGGCTACACCTTC.

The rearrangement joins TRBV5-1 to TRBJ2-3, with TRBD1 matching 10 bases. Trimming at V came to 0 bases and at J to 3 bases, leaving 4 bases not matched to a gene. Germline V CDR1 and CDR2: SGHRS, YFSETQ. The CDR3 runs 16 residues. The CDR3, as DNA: TGCGCCAGCAGCTTGGGACAGGGGGCATGGACAGATACGCAGTATTTT. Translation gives CASSLGQGAWTDTQYF. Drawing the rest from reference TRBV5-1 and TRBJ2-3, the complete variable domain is KAGVTQTPRYLIKTRGQQVTLSCSPISGHRSVSWYQQTPGQGLQFLFEYFSETQRNKGNFPGRFSGRQFSNSRSEMNVSTLELGDSALYLCASSLGQGAWTDTQYFGPGTRLTVL.